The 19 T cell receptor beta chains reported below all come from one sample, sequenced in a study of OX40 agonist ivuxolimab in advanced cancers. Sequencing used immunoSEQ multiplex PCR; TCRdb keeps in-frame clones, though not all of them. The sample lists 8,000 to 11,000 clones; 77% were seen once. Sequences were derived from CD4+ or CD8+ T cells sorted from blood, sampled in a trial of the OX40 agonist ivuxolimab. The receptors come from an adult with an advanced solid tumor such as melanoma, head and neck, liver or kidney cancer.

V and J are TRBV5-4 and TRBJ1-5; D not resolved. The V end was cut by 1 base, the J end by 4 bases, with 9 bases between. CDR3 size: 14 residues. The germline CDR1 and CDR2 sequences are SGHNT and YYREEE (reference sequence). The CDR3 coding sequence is TGTGCCAGCAGCTTGTACGGGCATAATCAGCCCCAGCATTTT. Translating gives CASSLYGHNQPQHF.

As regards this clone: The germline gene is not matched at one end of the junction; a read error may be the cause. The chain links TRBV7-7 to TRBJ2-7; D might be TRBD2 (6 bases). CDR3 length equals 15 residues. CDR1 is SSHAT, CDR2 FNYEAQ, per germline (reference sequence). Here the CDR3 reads CASSLAIGSTYEQYF. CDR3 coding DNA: TGTGCTAGCAGCTTAGCCATCGGGAGTACCTACGAGCAGTACTTC.

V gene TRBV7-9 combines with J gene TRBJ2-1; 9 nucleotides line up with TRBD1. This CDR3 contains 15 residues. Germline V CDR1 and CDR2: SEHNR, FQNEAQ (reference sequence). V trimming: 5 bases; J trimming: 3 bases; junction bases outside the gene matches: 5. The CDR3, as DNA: TGTGCCAGCAGCCCCGACAGGGGGAACTACAATGAGCAGTTCTTC. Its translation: CASSPDRGNYNEQFF.

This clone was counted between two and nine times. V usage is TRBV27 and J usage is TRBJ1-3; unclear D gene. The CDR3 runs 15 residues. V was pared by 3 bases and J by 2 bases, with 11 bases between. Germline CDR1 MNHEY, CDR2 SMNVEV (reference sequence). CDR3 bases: TGTGCCAGCAGTTTGTCGGGGTTTACTGGAAACACCATATATTTT. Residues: CASSLSGFTGNTIYF.

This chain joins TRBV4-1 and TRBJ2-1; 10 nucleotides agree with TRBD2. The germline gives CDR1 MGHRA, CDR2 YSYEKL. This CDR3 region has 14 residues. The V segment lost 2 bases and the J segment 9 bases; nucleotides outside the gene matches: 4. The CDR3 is CASSQSGTSAEQFF. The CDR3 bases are TGCGCCAGCAGCCAATCCGGGACTAGCGCTGAGCAGTTCTTC.

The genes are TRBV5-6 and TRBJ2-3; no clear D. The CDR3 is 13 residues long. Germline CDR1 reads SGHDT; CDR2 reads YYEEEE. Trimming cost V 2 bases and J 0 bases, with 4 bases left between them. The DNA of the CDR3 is TGTGCCAGCAGCTTCGGAAGCACAGATACGCAGTATTTT. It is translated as CASSFGSTDTQYF.

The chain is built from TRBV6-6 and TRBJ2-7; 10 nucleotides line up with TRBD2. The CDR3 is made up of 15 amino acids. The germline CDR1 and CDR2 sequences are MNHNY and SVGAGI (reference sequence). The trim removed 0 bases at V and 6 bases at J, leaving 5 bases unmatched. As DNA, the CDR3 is TGTGCCAGCAGTTACTCCCTAGCGGGAGCATCCGAGCAGTACTTC. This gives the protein CASSYSLAGASEQYF.

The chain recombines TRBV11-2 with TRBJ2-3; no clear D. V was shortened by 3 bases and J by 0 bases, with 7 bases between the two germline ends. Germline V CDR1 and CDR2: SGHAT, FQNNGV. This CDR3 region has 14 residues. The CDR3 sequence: CASSFESSTDTQYF. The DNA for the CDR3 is TGTGCCAGCAGCTTTGAAAGCAGCACAGATACGCAGTATTTT.

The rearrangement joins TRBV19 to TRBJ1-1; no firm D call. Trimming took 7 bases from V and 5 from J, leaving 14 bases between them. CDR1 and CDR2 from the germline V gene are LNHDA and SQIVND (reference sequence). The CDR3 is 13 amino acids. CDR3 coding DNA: TGTGCCAGTATCTTCCGACCAGGAACTGAAGCTTTCTTT. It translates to CASIFRPGTEAFF.

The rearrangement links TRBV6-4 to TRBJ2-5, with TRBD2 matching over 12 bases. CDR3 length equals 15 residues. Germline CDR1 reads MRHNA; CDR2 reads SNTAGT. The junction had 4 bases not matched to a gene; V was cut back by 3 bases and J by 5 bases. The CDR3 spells CASSETSGSGETQYF. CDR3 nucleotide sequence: TGTGCCAGCAGTGAGACTAGCGGGAGCGGGGAGACCCAGTACTTC.

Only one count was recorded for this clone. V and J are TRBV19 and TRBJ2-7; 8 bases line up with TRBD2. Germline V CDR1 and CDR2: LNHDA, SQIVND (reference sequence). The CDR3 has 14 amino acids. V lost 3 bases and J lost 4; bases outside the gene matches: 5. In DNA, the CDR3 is TGTGCCAGTAGTATTGGACTAGCAGAGTACGAGCAGTACTTC. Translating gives CASSIGLAEYEQYF.

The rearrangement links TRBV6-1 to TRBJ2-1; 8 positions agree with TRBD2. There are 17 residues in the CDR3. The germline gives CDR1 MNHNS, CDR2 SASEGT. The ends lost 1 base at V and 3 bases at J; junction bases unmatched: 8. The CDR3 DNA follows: TGTGCCAGCAGTGAAGGCCGGTTAGCGGGATTCTACAATGAGCAGTTCTTC. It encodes CASSEGRLAGFYNEQFF.

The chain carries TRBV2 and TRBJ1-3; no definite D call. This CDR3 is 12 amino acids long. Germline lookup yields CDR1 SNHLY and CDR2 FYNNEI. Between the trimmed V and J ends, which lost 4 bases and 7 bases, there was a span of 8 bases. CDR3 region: CASSGQENTIYF. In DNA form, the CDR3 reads TGTGCCAGCAGTGGCCAGGAGAACACCATATATTTT.

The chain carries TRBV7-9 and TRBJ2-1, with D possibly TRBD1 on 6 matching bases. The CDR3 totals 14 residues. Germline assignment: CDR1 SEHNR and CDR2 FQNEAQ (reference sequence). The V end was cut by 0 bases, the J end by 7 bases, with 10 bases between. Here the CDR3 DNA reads TGTGCCAGCAGCTTAGCTACAGGGTTAAATGAGCAGTTCTTC. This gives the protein CASSLATGLNEQFF.

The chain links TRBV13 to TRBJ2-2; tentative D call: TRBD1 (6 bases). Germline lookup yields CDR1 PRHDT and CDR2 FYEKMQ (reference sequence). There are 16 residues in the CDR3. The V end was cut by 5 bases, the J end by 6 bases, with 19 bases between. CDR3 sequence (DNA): TGTGCCAGCAGCCTACGCGGGTTTACAGGGCCCGGGGAGCTGTTTTTT. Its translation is CASSLRGFTGPGELFF.

CDR3 bases: TGTGCCAGCAGTTACTCAAGCGGCCGGGTGCAGTTCTTC. This codes for CASSYSSGRVQFF. V is TRBV6-5 and J is TRBJ2-1; a weak D match, TRBD2 (5 bases). V shed 0 bases and J shed 12 bases, with 12 bases lying between them. This CDR3 has 13 amino acids. Germline V CDR1 and CDR2: MNHEY, SVGAGI.

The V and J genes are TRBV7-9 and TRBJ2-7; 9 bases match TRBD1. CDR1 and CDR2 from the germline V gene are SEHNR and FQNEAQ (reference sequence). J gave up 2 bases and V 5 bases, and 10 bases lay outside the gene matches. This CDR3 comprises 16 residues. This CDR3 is CASSTNRDRDPYEQYF. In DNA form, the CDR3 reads TGTGCCAGCAGCACAAACCGGGACAGGGACCCCTACGAGCAGTACTTC.

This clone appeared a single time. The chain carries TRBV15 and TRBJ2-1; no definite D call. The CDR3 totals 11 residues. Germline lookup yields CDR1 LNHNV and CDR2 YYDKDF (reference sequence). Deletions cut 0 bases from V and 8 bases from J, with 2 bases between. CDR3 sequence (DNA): TGTGCCACCAGCAGAGAGGATGAGCAGTTCTTC. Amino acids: CATSREDEQFF.

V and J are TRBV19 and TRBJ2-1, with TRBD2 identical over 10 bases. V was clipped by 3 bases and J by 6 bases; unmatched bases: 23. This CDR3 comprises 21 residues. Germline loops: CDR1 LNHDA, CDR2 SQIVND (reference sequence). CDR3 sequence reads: CASSIRLSLWGLAGDVNEQFF. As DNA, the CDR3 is TGTGCCAGTAGTATCAGACTAAGTCTTTGGGGCCTAGCGGGAGACGTCAATGAGCAGTTCTTC. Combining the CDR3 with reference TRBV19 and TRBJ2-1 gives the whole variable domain DGGITQSPKYLFRKEGQNVTLSCEQNLNHDAMYWYRQDPGQGLRLIYYSQIVNDFQKGDIAEGYSVSREKKESFPLTVTSAQKNPTAFYLCASSIRLSLWGLAGDVNEQFFGPGTRLTVL.